This entry lists 30 T cell receptor beta chains sequenced from one sample in a study of HIV-infected children after antiretroviral therapy interruption. The TCR library was built from RNA with a 3' RACE protocol and unique molecular identifiers. TCRdb reprocessed the 3' RACE reads via MiXCR and lists one record per CDR3 protein. The repertoire has about 89,000 distinct CDR3 sequences, about 6.3% of them found once; the top ten carry about 1.1%. The treatment: PENTA 11 planned treatment interruption arm or continuous ART arm. The sequenced sample was CD45RA+ CD4+ T cells from PBMCs, pooled from several time points, obtained from a donor given antiretroviral therapy, either interrupted or continuous. The subset here: naive CD4+ CD45RA+ CD45RO- T cells. The source is a pool of human donors with HIV.

This clonotype came up many times. The chain links TRBV12-5 to TRBJ2-7, with D possibly being TRBD1 or TRBD2 (6 bases each). Trimming pared 4 bases from V and 3 bases from J, leaving 13 bases between. This CDR3 has 14 residues. Germline CDR1 LGHNT, CDR2 FRNRAP. The CDR3: CASGSGAVNYEQYF. Here the CDR3 DNA reads TGTGCTAGTGGTTCGGGGGCGGTTAACTACGAGCAGTACTTC.

CDR3 sequence (DNA): TGTGCCATCAGGTCTGGGCAGAACACCGGGGAGCTGTTTTTT. This gives the protein CAIRSGQNTGELFF. The chain has TRBV10-3 and TRBJ2-2; D remains unclear. The CDR3 length is 14 residues. The germline gives CDR1 ENHRY, CDR2 SYGVKD. V was pared by 6 bases and J by 1 base, with 9 bases between.

In its sample, this clonotype was seen many times. The chain recombines TRBV14 with TRBJ2-3; 13 nucleotides agree with TRBD2. V lost 4 bases to trimming and J lost 6 bases; unmatched junction nucleotides: 4. The germline V gene has CDR1 SGHDN and CDR2 FVKESK. This CDR3 has 15 residues. The CDR3 DNA sequence: TGTGCCAGCAGCCCACTAGCGGGGGGGCCTGATACGCAGTATTTT. Its translation is CASSPLAGGPDTQYF.

The chain uses TRBV10-3 and TRBJ2-3; no clear D. This CDR3 is built from 14 residues. Germline-derived CDR1 and CDR2 are ENHRY and SYGVKD. V was cut by 0 bases and J by 1 base, with 5 bases left in between. The CDR3 region is CAISESDGTDTQYF. Written as DNA, the CDR3 is TGTGCCATCAGTGAGTCGGACGGCACAGATACGCAGTATTTT.

This clonotype was seen repeatedly, ten times or more. This chain links TRBV3-1 with TRBJ2-7, with a weak D call TRBD1 (6 bases). V was pared by 5 bases and J by 5 bases, with 10 bases between. Germline lookup yields CDR1 LGHDT and CDR2 YNNKEL (reference sequence). This CDR3 comprises 12 residues. The CDR3 sequence is CASSLQGHEQYF. CDR3 DNA: TGTGCCAGCAGCTTACAGGGCCACGAGCAGTACTTC.

This clonotype has a count of ten or more. The chain recombines TRBV11-2 with TRBJ2-7, with TRBD1 matching over 11 bases. Per germline, CDR1 SGHAT and CDR2 FQNNGV. CDR3 size: 15 residues. V lost 1 base, J lost 2 bases, and 1 base stayed unmatched. As DNA, the CDR3 is TGTGCCAGCAGCTTAGTGGGACAGGGGGCCTACGAGCAGTACTTC. Its translation: CASSLVGQGAYEQYF.

This clonotype was observed a handful of times. The V gene is TRBV12-3 or TRBV12-4, the J gene TRBJ2-1; TRBD2 might be the D (6 bases). Deletions cut 2 bases from V and 10 bases from J, with 15 bases between. The CDR3 is 14 amino acids. CDR3 coding DNA: TGTGCCAGCAGTTTATCGGGGGTGGGAGGAGAGCAGTTCTTC. This codes for CASSLSGVGGEQFF.

This clonotype was found many times. The V gene is TRBV20-1, the J gene TRBJ2-1, with unresolved D. CDR3 length: 14 residues. Trimming removed 6 bases from V and 0 bases from J, with 12 bases in between. Germline-derived CDR1 and CDR2 are DFQATT and SNEGSKA (reference sequence). CDR3 nucleotide sequence: TGCAGTGCCTCGGACCCCGCCTCCTACAATGAGCAGTTCTTC. Protein: CSASDPASYNEQFF.

This clonotype was detected many times. This chain links TRBV7-9 with TRBJ1-4; D gene uncertain. The CDR3 sequence is 16 residues long. Trimming removed 0 bases at V and 1 base at J, with 9 bases between. Germline V lookup: CDR1 SEHNR, CDR2 FQNEAQ (reference sequence). The CDR3 reads CASSLAPTVTNEKLFF. As DNA, the CDR3 is TGTGCCAGCAGCTTAGCCCCAACTGTAACTAATGAAAAACTGTTTTTT.

This clonotype has ten or more counts. This chain joins TRBV12-3 or TRBV12-4 and TRBJ1-1; possible D gene TRBD1, 6 bases. The CDR3 runs to 11 residues. V lost 6 bases and J 12 bases, leaving 14 bases between the germline ends. CDR3 protein: CASRYTGSTFF. The CDR3 DNA sequence: TGTGCCAGCAGATACACAGGGTCGACTTTCTTT.

There are many counts of this clonotype. This rearrangement joins TRBV24-1 to TRBJ2-1; 7 bases match TRBD1. Germline V gene sequence: CDR1 KGHDR, CDR2 SFDVKD. V gave up 3 bases and J gave up 6 bases; unmatched junction bases: 7. CDR3 length equals 15 residues. In DNA form, the CDR3 reads TGTGCCACCAGTGATCCAGGGGGTAGCCCCAATGAGCAGTTCTTC. Translated, it gives CATSDPGGSPNEQFF.

This clonotype was detected many times. J is TRBJ1-5 and V is TRBV10-3, with 8 bases aligning to TRBD1. This CDR3 contains 15 residues. The J segment lost 4 bases and the V segment lost 4 bases, leaving 6 bases of the junction unmatched. Per germline, CDR1 ENHRY and CDR2 SYGVKD. The CDR3 region has the DNA TGTGCCATCAGTGGGACAGGGAACTCAAATCAGCCCCAGCATTTT. This sequence encodes CAISGTGNSNQPQHF.

This clonotype was detected many times. The CDR3 reads CASSYLTLASYEQYF. The CDR3 DNA follows: TGTGCCAGCAGTTACCTGACACTAGCGTCCTACGAGCAGTACTTC. The chain carries TRBV6-2 or TRBV6-3 and TRBJ2-7; TRBD2 aligns across 7 bases. The CDR3 sequence is 15 residues long. V gave up 2 bases and J gave up 1 base; unmatched junction bases: 5. Germline CDR1 and CDR2: MNHEY and SVGEGT.

There are many counts of this clonotype. In nucleotides, the CDR3 is TGTGCCAGCAAGCGGGATTTCTCCTATAATTCACCCCTCCACTTT. Translating gives CASKRDFSYNSPLHF. The chain uses TRBV6-5 and TRBJ1-6; the D is unclear. This CDR3 region has 15 residues. V shed 7 bases and J shed 0 bases, with 10 bases lying between them. Per germline, CDR1 MNHEY and CDR2 SVGAGI.

This clonotype showed up many times. The CDR3 bases are TGCGCCAGCAGCGCTGAACTCGGCGATACGCAGTATTTT. Translation: CASSAELGDTQYF. The chain is built from TRBV5-1 and TRBJ2-3, with unresolved D. Germline V gene lookup returns CDR1 SGHRS and CDR2 YFSETQ. The CDR3 consists of 13 residues. Deletions cut 4 bases from V and 6 bases from J, with 12 bases between.

This clonotype was detected many times. This rearrangement joins TRBV20-1 to TRBJ2-7, with 11 bases lining up with TRBD1. The V segment lost 6 bases and the J segment 2 bases; nucleotides outside the gene matches: 3. This CDR3 has 13 amino acids. Germline V gene lookup returns CDR1 DFQATT and CDR2 SNEGSKA (reference sequence). The chain's CDR3 is CSAGQGATYEQYF. CDR3 DNA: TGCAGTGCCGGACAGGGGGCCACCTACGAGCAGTACTTC.

This clonotype appeared many times. The J gene is TRBJ2-7, the V gene TRBV12-3 or TRBV12-4; 12 bases map to TRBD1. J was trimmed by 11 bases and V by 5 bases; bases with no gene match: 4. CDR3 size: 12 residues. CDR3 region: CASSPGTGGKYF. In DNA form, the CDR3 reads TGTGCCAGCAGTCCAGGGACAGGGGGCAAGTACTTC.

Turning to this clonotype: A much more abundant neighbour one base away suggests this may be a read error. The gene calls are TRBV19 and TRBJ1-4; TRBD1 matches 9 bases. Germline V gene lookup returns CDR1 LNHDA and CDR2 SQIVND (reference sequence). The CDR3 runs to 15 residues. The CDR3 region is CVSSTQGAANEKLFF. CDR3 nucleotides: TGTGTCAGTAGTACACAGGGGGCAGCGAATGAAAAACTGTTTTTT.

V gene TRBV20-1 combines with J gene TRBJ2-1; maybe TRBD2 (5 bases). The CDR3 sequence is 14 residues long. Trimming stripped 6 bases from V and 6 bases from J, with 18 bases between. Looked up from germline, CDR1 is DFQATT and CDR2 is SNEGSKA (reference sequence). The CDR3 protein is CSARQERRSNEQFF. The CDR3 coding sequence is TGCAGTGCCCGTCAAGAGAGGAGGTCCAATGAGCAGTTCTTC.

This clonotype was recorded many times. This sequence joins TRBV30 and TRBJ2-6; D is unresolved. The CDR3 is 21 residues long. From germline, CDR1 is GTSNPN and CDR2 SVGIG (reference sequence). V lost 0 bases and J lost 0, with 24 bases in between. The CDR3 sequence: CAWSVLIWKTNKTSGANVLTF. CDR3 in DNA: TGTGCCTGGAGTGTGTTAATTTGGAAGACAAATAAAACCTCTGGGGCCAACGTCCTGACTTTC.

At least ten counts were recorded for this clonotype. The chain is built from TRBV9 and TRBJ1-1; 10 bases fit TRBD1. V lost 2 bases, J lost 4 bases, and 5 bases stayed unmatched. Germline V gene lookup returns CDR1 SGDLS and CDR2 YYNGEE. This CDR3 spans 15 amino acids. CDR3 residues: CASSVVTGGRTEAFF. The CDR3 coding sequence is TGTGCCAGCAGCGTGGTGACAGGGGGCCGCACTGAAGCTTTCTTT.

This clonotype came up many times. The chain links TRBV2 to TRBJ2-7, with 16 nucleotides matching TRBD2. This CDR3 spans 16 amino acids. Unmatched junction bases numbered 9, after V lost 7 bases and J lost 6 bases. CDR1 SNHLY and CDR2 FYNNEI come from the germline V gene. CDR3 sequence (DNA): TGTGCCAGCATCCCGGGACTAGCGGGGGGGCTCGGCGAGCAGTACTTC. This codes for CASIPGLAGGLGEQYF.

This clonotype was observed at least ten times. The chain couples TRBV18 to TRBJ1-1, with D possibly matching TRBD1 (6 bases). The V gene's germline CDR1 is KGHSH and CDR2 LQKENI. The CDR3 has 15 amino acids. Trimming took 4 bases from V and 2 from J, leaving 14 bases between them. The CDR3 coding sequence is TGTGCCAGCTCACTTCGGACAGACCGTAACACTGAAGCTTTCTTT. Translating gives CASSLRTDRNTEAFF. The full variable domain, rest sourced from reference TRBV18 and TRBJ1-1, is NAGVMQNPRHLVRRRGQEARLRCSPMKGHSHVYWYRQLPEEGLKFMVYLQKENIIDESGMPKERFSAEFPKEGPSILRIQQVVRGDSAAYFCASSLRTDRNTEAFFGQGTRLTVV.

This clonotype has at least ten counts. The J gene is TRBJ2-7, the V gene TRBV6-6; a weak D match, TRBD1 (5 bases). V lost 2 bases and J 4 bases, leaving 15 bases between the germline ends. Germline CDR1 and CDR2: MNHNY and SVGAGI (reference sequence). This CDR3 contains 15 residues. This chain's CDR3 is CASSYGAEARYEQYF. The CDR3 region has the DNA TGTGCCAGCAGTTACGGGGCGGAAGCAAGGTACGAGCAGTACTTC.

The chain combines TRBV7-8 with TRBJ1-5; D is unclear. The CDR3 extends over 12 amino acids. From germline, CDR1 is SGHVS and CDR2 FQNEAQ. V gave up 3 bases and J gave up 6 bases, with 6 bases separating them. CDR3: CASSFLGQPQHF. CDR3 bases: TGTGCCAGCAGCTTTTTAGGTCAGCCCCAGCATTTT.

This clonotype occurred a few times. The CDR3 region has the DNA TGCAGTGCTAGAGATGTCCGGGGAGAGCAGTTCTTC. Its protein product is CSARDVRGEQFF. This chain joins TRBV20-1 and TRBJ2-1, with D perhaps matching TRBD2 (5 bases). V shed 0 bases and J shed 10 bases, with 10 bases lying between them. Per the germline V gene, CDR1 is DFQATT and CDR2 is SNEGSKA (reference sequence). This CDR3 spans 12 amino acids.

This clonotype was detected a few times. The V and J genes are TRBV2 and TRBJ2-7; TRBD1 or TRBD2 may be the D gene (5 bases each). The ends were cut back, 8 bases at V and 0 bases at J, with 20 bases in the middle. Germline lookup yields CDR1 SNHLY and CDR2 FYNNEI. This CDR3 has 16 amino acids. In DNA, the CDR3 is TGTGCCAGCCTCAAGACCCGAGGGGTGAGCTCCTACGAGCAGTACTTC. This gives the protein CASLKTRGVSSYEQYF.

Only a few counts were recorded for this clonotype. The V call is TRBV28, the J call TRBJ2-3; D ambiguous. V was trimmed by 7 bases and J by 4 bases, leaving 18 bases between them. Germline lookup yields CDR1 MDHEN and CDR2 SYDVKM. This CDR3 spans 15 amino acids. CDR3: CASKRPQIRADTQYF. DNA of the CDR3: TGTGCCAGCAAGAGACCACAGATACGAGCAGATACGCAGTATTTT.

This clonotype was observed at least ten times. The rearrangement joins TRBV29-1 to TRBJ1-1; TRBD1 aligns across 8 bases. V lost 6 bases, J lost 9 bases, and 12 bases stayed unmatched. Germline assignment: CDR1 SQVTM and CDR2 ANQGSEA. This CDR3 region has 13 residues. The CDR3 spells CSVEMGQALKAFF. As DNA, the CDR3 is TGCAGCGTAGAAATGGGACAGGCACTGAAAGCTTTCTTT.

This clonotype was recorded many times. This sequence joins TRBV28 and TRBJ1-2; 8 nucleotides match TRBD1. CDR1 MDHEN and CDR2 SYDVKM come from the germline V gene. The CDR3 has 13 amino acids. V shed 11 bases, J shed 4 bases, and the junction held 9 bases outside the gene matches. Written as DNA, the CDR3 is TGTGCCGTTCACAGGGGGACCACCTATGGCTACACCTTC. The encoded protein is CAVHRGTTYGYTF.